A single count supports the clone carrying this T cell receptor (beta chain). Germline loops: CDR1 SGHTA, CDR2 FQGNSA. V shed 0 bases and J shed 2 bases, with 5 bases lying between them. This CDR3 contains 15 residues. The assay was immunoSEQ multiplex PCR, and TCRdb's table has in-frame clones only and misses some. Among more than 110,000 clones listed, around nine tenths were seen once. This sample was taken from a study of T cell responses to AZD1222 COVID-19 vaccine. The chain links TRBV7-2 to TRBJ2-6; D is ambiguous. This material consisted of peripheral blood, taken on day 0 of AZD1222 vaccination. The TCR originated in an adult in good health. This CDR3 reads CASSLAVTGANVLTF. CDR3 bases: TGTGCCAGCAGCTTAGCGGTTACTGGGGCCAACGTCCTGACTTTC.